This TCR beta chain stems from a study of blood T cell repertoires in COVID-19. On the study more broadly: The cDNA or gDNA used as material had been derived from T cells, B-cell-depleted T cells, or PBMCs.

Original analysis: Researchers report that nucleated cell counts were estimated from reference gene primer amplification. Method: immunoSEQ multiplex PCR; TCRdb's copy keeps in-frame clones and lacks some. V and J calls and clone size are copied from that table; D and trimming were computed from the DNA. Of a few hundred thousand clones listed, about 82% are singletons. There are 19 residues in the CDR3. Trimming took 5 bases from V and 2 from J, leaving 25 bases between them. The germline gives CDR1 KGHDR, CDR2 SFDVKD. This receptor was identified in an older man with acute or convalescent COVID-19. J is TRBJ2-3 and V is TRBV24-1, with a possible D match to TRBD1 (6 bases). Sequencing was done on a sample of peripheral blood. CDR3 in DNA: TGTGCCACCAGTGGTCCCCCCGGGACAACCATTACCGCCACAGATACGCAGTATTTT. Amino acid sequence: CATSGPPGTTITATDTQYF.